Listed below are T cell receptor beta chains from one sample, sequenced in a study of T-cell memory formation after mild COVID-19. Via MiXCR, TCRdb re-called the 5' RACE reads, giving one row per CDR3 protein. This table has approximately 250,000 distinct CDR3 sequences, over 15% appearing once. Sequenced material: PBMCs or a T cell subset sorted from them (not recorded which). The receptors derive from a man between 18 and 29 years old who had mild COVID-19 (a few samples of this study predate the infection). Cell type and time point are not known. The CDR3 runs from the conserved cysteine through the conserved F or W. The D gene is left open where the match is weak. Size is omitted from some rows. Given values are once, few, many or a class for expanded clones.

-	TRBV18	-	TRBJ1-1	TGTGCCAGCTCACTTAGAGGGGGGGCCGAGGCTGAAGCTTTCTTT	CASSLRGGAEAEAFF
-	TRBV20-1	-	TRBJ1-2	TGCAGTGCTAGAGAGAGCGATTCATACTATGGCTACACCTTC	CSARESDSYYGYTF
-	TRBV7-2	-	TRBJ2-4	TGTGCCAGCAGCTTAACTTTCTGGGGGTCCAAAAACATTCAGTACTTC	CASSLTFWGSKNIQYF
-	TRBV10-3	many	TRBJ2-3	TGTGCCATCAGTGAGTCGAGGCGGGGCACAGATACGCAGTATTTT	CAISESRRGTDTQYF
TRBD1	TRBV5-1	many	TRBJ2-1	TGCGCCAGCAGCAGATCCGAATCCGGGACAGCTTACAATGAGCAGTTCTTC	CASSRSESGTAYNEQFF
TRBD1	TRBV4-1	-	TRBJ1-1	TGCGCCAGCAGCGTCCGACAGGGGGCGATCACTGAAGCTTTCTTT	CASSVRQGAITEAFF
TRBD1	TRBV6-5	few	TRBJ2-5	TGTGCCAGCAGTAGCACTGGGACAGGGAGTGGCCAAGAGACCCAGTACTTC	CASSSTGTGSGQETQYF
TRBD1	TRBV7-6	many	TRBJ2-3	TGTGCCAGCAGCTTGACAGGGAGCACAGATACGCAGTATTTT	CASSLTGSTDTQYF
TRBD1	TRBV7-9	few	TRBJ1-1	TGTGCCAGCAGCGCGCCGGGACAGGGGAACACTGAAGCTTTCTTT	CASSAPGQGNTEAFF
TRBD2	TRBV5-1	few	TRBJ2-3	TGCGCCAGCAGCTTCAGGGTAGCGGGGGCCCTTCGGTATTTT	CASSFRVAGALRYF
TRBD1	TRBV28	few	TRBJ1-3	TGTGCCAGCAGGTCTACAGGGGCTCCTGGAAACACCATATATTTT	CASRSTGAPGNTIYF
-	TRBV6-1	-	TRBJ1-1	TGTGCCAGCAGCGGGAGGGGGGGGTTCACTGAAGCTTTCTTT	CASSGRGGFTEAFF
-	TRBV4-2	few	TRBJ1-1	TGTGCCAGCAGCCCCATGGGTAAGGGGGACACTGAAGCTTTCTTT	CASSPMGKGDTEAFF
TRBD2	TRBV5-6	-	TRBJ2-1	TGTGCCAGCAGCTTGGCTTTCGGGGGGACTCACAATGAGCAGTTCTTC	CASSLAFGGTHNEQFF
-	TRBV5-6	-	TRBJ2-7	TGTGCCAGCAGCTTTTTAGACGGACAATCGAGCTCCTACGAGCAGTACTTC	CASSFLDGQSSSYEQYF
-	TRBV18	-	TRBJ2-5	TGTGCCAGCTCACCAGGTGGACTGCTGGAGACCCAGTACTTC	CASSPGGLLETQYF
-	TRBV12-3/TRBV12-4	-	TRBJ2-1	TGTGCCAGCAGCTTCGGCTGGGGAGCGGTGCCCTACAATGAGCAGTTCTTC	CASSFGWGAVPYNEQFF
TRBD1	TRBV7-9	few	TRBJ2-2	TGTGCCAGCAGTCGGACAGGGGCGGGCACCGGGGAGCTGTTTTTT	CASSRTGAGTGELFF
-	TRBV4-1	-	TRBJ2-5	TGCGCCAGCAGCCAAGATAACGGCCAAGAGACCCAGTACTTC	CASSQDNGQETQYF
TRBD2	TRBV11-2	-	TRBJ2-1	TGTGCCAGCAGCGCACAAACCAGCGGGGTATTCTACAATGAGCAGTTCTTC	CASSAQTSGVFYNEQFF
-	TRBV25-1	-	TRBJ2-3	TGTGCCAGCAGTGAAGTGGCTCCGGATAGCACAGATACGCAGTATTTT	CASSEVAPDSTDTQYF
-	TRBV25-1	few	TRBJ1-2	TGTGCCAGCAGTGAAGATGAAAGTGGTGGCTACACCTTC	CASSEDESGGYTF
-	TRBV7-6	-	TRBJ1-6	TGTGCCAGCAGCTTAGTGGGTGAGGGGTCACCCCTCCACTTT	CASSLVGEGSPLHF
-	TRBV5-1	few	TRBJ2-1	TGCGCCAGCAGCTTGATGCCGGGAATCTCCTACAATGAGCAGTTCTTC	CASSLMPGISYNEQFF
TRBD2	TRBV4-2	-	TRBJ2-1	TGTGCCAGCAGCGATAGCTTGGCGGGGGGGTCCTACAATGAGCAGTTCTTC	CASSDSLAGGSYNEQFF
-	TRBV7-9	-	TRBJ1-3	TGTGCCAGCAGCTTAGGAGCAGGTCGCTCTGGAAACACCATATATTTT	CASSLGAGRSGNTIYF
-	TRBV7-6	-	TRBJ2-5	TGTGCCAGCAGCTTAGACCCTGGGCAGCCAGAGACCCAGTACTTC	CASSLDPGQPETQYF
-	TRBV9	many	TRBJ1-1	TGTGCCAGCAGCGCGGGGGGCGGAAACACTGAAGCTTTCTTT	CASSAGGGNTEAFF
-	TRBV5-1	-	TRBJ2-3	TGCGCCAGCAGCTTGGATCTAGGGGCCACAGATACGCAGTATTTT	CASSLDLGATDTQYF
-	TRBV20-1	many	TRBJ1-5	TGCAGTGCCAATACAGGGAGTGGGCAGCCCCAGCATTTT	CSANTGSGQPQHF
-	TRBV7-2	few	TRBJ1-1	TGTGCCAGCAGCTTCCAAGGAGGAGGCTCCGCTTTCTTT	CASSFQGGGSAFF
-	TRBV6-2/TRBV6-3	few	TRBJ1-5	TGTGCCAGCAGAACCTTTGGGGCAACGCAGCCCCAGCATTTT	CASRTFGATQPQHF
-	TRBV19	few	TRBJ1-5	TGTGCCAGTAGACCCCCACAGGGCGGTCAGCCCCAGCATTTT	CASRPPQGGQPQHF
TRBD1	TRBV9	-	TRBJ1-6	TGTGCCAGCAGCGCGGACAGGGACTCACCCCTCCACTTT	CASSADRDSPLHF
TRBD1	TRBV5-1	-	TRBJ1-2	TGCGCCAGCAGCGAGGGACAGGGGGCGAATGGCTACACCTTC	CASSEGQGANGYTF
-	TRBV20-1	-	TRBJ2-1	TGCAGTGCTAGACTCCCAGCGGGTCCACTAAATGAGCAGTTCTTC	CSARLPAGPLNEQFF
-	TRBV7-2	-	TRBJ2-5	-	CASSLASGRGETQYF
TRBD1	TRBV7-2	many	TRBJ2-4	TGTGCCAGCAGCTTAGCGGGACAGGGGGCCAAAAACATTCAGTACTTC	CASSLAGQGAKNIQYF
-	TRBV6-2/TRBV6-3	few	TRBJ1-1	TGTGCCAGCAGTTGGACAGTGAACACTGAAGCTTTCTTT	CASSWTVNTEAFF
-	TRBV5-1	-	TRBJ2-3	TGCGCCAGCAGCCTTCCCCGCACGACTAGTTCAGATACGCAGTATTTT	CASSLPRTTSSDTQYF
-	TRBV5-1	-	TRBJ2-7	TGCGCCAGCAGCGCACGGCAGTTCGGGGACGAGCAGTACTTC	CASSARQFGDEQYF
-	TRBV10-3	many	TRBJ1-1	TGTGCCATCAACCATGGTAGGGGGACTGAAGCTTTCTTT	CAINHGRGTEAFF
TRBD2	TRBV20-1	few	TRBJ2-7	TGCAGTGCTATCCGGGGGGGCCTCGACGAGCAGTACTTC	CSAIRGGLDEQYF
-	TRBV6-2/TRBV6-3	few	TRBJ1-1	TGTGCCAGCAGTTACCCGAAGGGTTATAACACTGAAGCTTTCTTT	CASSYPKGYNTEAFF